This T cell receptor (beta chain) appears in the sequencing data of a study of cytomegalovirus exposure and HLA in healthy donors. Study-level findings and limits: Association of a missense DCLRE1C variant with TCR beta V- and J-gene trimming was reported in a later analysis. Earlier analysis yielded a pattern in which most TCR beta V segments were productive about 87% or about 30% of the time. It was only CMV serostatus that was available as immune exposure information.

Points on this clone: The antigen is not known.

Germline V CDR1 and CDR2: SGHTA, FQGNSA. V dropped 4 bases and J dropped 5; count of bases not matched to a gene: 7. This CDR3 contains 14 residues. Primers included in the PCR were 60 Vbeta and 13 Jbeta primers. Some clones are missing from TCRdb's copy, which holds only in-frame ones; the method was immunoSEQ multiplex PCR. The sample records fewer than 200,000 clones, around 68% being singletons. The sample consisted of PBMCs. This sequence originates from a man between 50 and 59 years old in good health and CMV-seronegative. V usage is TRBV7-2 and J usage is TRBJ2-5, with TRBD1 matching over 7 bases. CDR3 DNA sequence: TGTGCCAGCAGCTCGACACGGACAGGCGAGACCCAGTACTTC. Protein sequence: CASSSTRTGETQYF.